The 12 T cell receptor beta chains given below trace back to one sample, sequenced in a study of vaccination effects on CD4 cells after COVID-19 (dated by TCRdb to between 2020 and 2023). After more than 9 days of culture, CD4+ T cells were isolated with the EasySep CD4+ T cell isolation kit. Each participant received two doses of an mRNA SARS-CoV-2 vaccine, either BNT162b2 or mRNA-1273. Their antigens remain unidentified. Receptor libraries were prepared by the immunoSEQ multiplex PCR assay. TCRdb took over this immuneACCESS table, retaining in-frame rearrangements with V and J assigned. Such tables are incomplete; in checked studies, under half of the missing clones stem from an unresolved V gene, and the remainder is unexplained. This sample comprises around 69,000 clones, around 80% of them detected only once. The top ten clones comprise under 2.5% of the sample. The specimen was CD4+ T cells from PBMCs cultured without peptide, collected after COVID-19 vaccination. These receptors were obtained from a human donor who received a COVID-19 vaccine.

This clone was seen a single time. The CDR3 bases are TGTGCCAGCAGCGTCGAGGGGGCGGCCTTCTACGAGCAGTACGTC. Its translation: CASSVEGAAFYEQYV. The chain has TRBV7-9 and TRBJ2-7; TRBD1 matches at 7 bases. V shed 5 bases, J shed 3 bases, and the junction held 10 bases outside the gene matches. CDR3 size: 15 residues. From germline, CDR1 is SEHNR and CDR2 FQNEAQ (reference sequence).

V gene TRBV24-1 combines with J gene TRBJ2-4; TRBD1 matches at 9 bases. CDR3 length equals 15 residues. Germline lookup yields CDR1 KGHDR and CDR2 SFDVKD. Trimming at V came to 4 bases and at J to 7 bases, leaving 7 bases not matched to a gene. The CDR3 spells CATSEAGTGRNIQYF. CDR3 nucleotides: TGTGCCACCAGTGAAGCCGGGACAGGGAGGAACATTCAGTACTTC.

In nucleotides, the CDR3 is TGTGCCAGCAGCTTAGGCAAGAACACTGAAGCTTTCTTT. As protein: CASSLGKNTEAFF. This chain links TRBV11-3 with TRBJ1-1; D uncertain. Germline V gene lookup returns CDR1 SGHNT and CDR2 YENEEA. This CDR3 has 13 amino acids. V was trimmed by 1 base and J by 1 base, leaving 4 bases between them. Looking up the rest from reference TRBV11-3 and TRBJ1-1 gives the full variable domain: EAGVVQSPRYKIIEKKQPVAFWCNPISGHNTLYWYLQNLGQGPELLIRYENEEAVDDSQLPKDRFSAERLKGVDSTLKIQPAELGDSAVYLCASSLGKNTEAFFGQGTRLTVV.

The chain couples TRBV6-4 to TRBJ2-3; D perhaps matches TRBD1 (6 bases). V lost 10 bases and J 6 bases, leaving 14 bases between the germline ends. Per the germline V gene, CDR1 is MRHNA and CDR2 is SNTAGT. The CDR3 extends over 12 amino acids. The CDR3 protein is CATELTGDTQYF. CDR3 bases: TGTGCCACTGAGCTTACAGGGGATACGCAGTATTTT.

The gene calls are TRBV7-9 and TRBJ1-4; TRBD1 is a possible D gene (5 bases). The germline V gene encodes CDR1 SEHNR and CDR2 FQNEAQ (reference sequence). The CDR3 extends over 15 amino acids. The V gene lost 5 bases and the J gene lost 7 bases, with 17 bases spanning the gap. The CDR3 sequence is CASSPSGGSFEKLFF. The DNA for the CDR3 is TGTGCCAGCAGCCCTTCCGGGGGAAGTTTTGAAAAACTGTTTTTT.

Turning to this clone: Because the CDR3's place on the DNA is in doubt, the DNA is left out and the CDR3 is given as listed by TCRdb. The chain is built from TRBV6-5 and TRBJ1-5. CDR1 is MNHEY, CDR2 SVGAGI, per germline. The CDR3 adds up to 12 amino acids, both ends counted. The CDR3 here is CVSPTGSYLCSF.

This chain links TRBV29-1 with TRBJ2-5; D is unclear. The CDR3 is made up of 14 amino acids. Germline loops: CDR1 SQVTM, CDR2 ANQGSEA. Between the trimmed V and J ends, which lost 0 bases and 2 bases, there was a span of 10 bases. This CDR3 reads CSVEDRYRQETQYF. The CDR3 DNA follows: TGCAGCGTTGAAGATCGATACAGACAAGAGACCCAGTACTTC.

V is TRBV24-1 and J is TRBJ1-5; D gene unclear. The length of the CDR3 is 14 residues. V lost 3 bases, J lost 7 bases, and 12 bases lay in between. Germline CDR1 KGHDR, CDR2 SFDVKD. CDR3 bases: TGTGCCACCAGTGATGGGATCCGAGGGCAGCCCCAGCATTTT. Translation: CATSDGIRGQPQHF.

The chain joins TRBV19 to TRBJ1-4; D gene ambiguous. Trimming took 10 bases from V and 0 from J, leaving 18 bases between them. Germline V gene sequence: CDR1 LNHDA, CDR2 SQIVND (reference sequence). The CDR3 totals 16 residues. CDR3 bases: TGTGCCACCTCGAAAAGTCCGGGAGCAACTAATGAAAAACTGTTTTTT. It codes for CATSKSPGATNEKLFF.

The chain links TRBV24-1 to TRBJ2-3; either TRBD1 or TRBD2 may fit D (5 bases each). Trimming stripped 4 bases from V and 4 bases from J, with 14 bases between. Germline V gene sequence: CDR1 KGHDR, CDR2 SFDVKD. This CDR3 has 15 amino acids. CDR3 protein: CATSERGDVADTQYF. CDR3 DNA sequence: TGTGCCACCAGTGAAAGGGGAGATGTGGCAGATACGCAGTATTTT.

This sequence joins TRBV2 and TRBJ1-5; 7 bases match TRBD1. This CDR3 is built from 14 residues. The ends lost 7 bases at V and 2 bases at J; junction bases unmatched: 5. Looked up from germline, CDR1 is SNHLY and CDR2 is FYNNEI. In nucleotides, the CDR3 is TGTGCCAGCACTCGGCAGGGGGGCAATCAGCCCCAGCATTTT. As protein: CASTRQGGNQPQHF.

This clone occurred a few times. The rearrangement links TRBV12-3 or TRBV12-4 to TRBJ1-2; D gene uncertain. This CDR3 region has 13 residues. The V gene lost 2 bases and the J gene lost 5 bases, with 9 bases spanning the gap. The CDR3 DNA reads as TGTGCCAGCAGTTTACGCGGAACGTATGGCTACACCTTC. Amino acid sequence: CASSLRGTYGYTF.